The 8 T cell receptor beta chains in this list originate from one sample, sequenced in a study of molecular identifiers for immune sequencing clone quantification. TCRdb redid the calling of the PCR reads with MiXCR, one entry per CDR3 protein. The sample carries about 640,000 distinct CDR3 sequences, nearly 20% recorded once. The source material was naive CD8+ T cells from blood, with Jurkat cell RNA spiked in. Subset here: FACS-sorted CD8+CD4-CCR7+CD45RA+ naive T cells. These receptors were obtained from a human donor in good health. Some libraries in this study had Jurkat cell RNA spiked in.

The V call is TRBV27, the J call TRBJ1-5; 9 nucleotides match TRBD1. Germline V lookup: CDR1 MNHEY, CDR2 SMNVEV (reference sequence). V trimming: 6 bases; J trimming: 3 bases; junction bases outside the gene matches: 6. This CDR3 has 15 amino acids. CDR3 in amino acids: CASRLGQGNNQPQHF. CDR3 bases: TGTGCCAGCAGGTTGGGACAGGGTAACAATCAGCCCCAGCATTTT.

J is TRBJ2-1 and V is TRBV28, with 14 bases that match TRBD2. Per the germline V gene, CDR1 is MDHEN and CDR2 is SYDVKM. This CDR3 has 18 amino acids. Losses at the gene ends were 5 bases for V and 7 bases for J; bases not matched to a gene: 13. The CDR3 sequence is CASSKLPGLAGERNEQFF. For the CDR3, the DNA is TGTGCCAGCAGTAAACTTCCGGGACTAGCGGGAGAAAGGAATGAGCAGTTCTTC.

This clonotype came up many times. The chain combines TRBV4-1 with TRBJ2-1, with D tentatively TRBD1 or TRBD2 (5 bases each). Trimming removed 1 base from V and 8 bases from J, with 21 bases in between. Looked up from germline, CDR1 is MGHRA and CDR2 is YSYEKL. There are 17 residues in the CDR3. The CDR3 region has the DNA TGCGCCAGCAGCCAAGCAGGGCGGCGCTGGAATAGCGATGAGCAGTTCTTC. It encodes CASSQAGRRWNSDEQFF.

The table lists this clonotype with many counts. The CDR3 sequence is CASSLERNEQFF. CDR3 nucleotides: TGTGCCAGCAGCTTAGAGAGGAATGAGCAGTTCTTC. The V and J genes are TRBV7-9 and TRBJ2-1; no firm D call. With 1 base removed from V and 7 bases from J, the gap between germline ends came to 5 bases. Germline V gives CDR1 SEHNR, CDR2 FQNEAQ (reference sequence). The CDR3 is 12 amino acids.

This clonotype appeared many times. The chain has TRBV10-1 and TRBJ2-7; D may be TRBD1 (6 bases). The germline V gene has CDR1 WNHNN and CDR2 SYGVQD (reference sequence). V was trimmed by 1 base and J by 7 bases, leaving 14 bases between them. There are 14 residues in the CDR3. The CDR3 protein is CASSEYRTALEQYF. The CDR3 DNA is TGCGCCAGCAGTGAGTACCGGACAGCTTTAGAGCAGTACTTC.

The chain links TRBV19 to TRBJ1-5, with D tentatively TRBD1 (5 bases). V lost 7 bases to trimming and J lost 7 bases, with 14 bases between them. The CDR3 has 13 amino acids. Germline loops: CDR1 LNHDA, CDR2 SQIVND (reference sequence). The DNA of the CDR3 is TGTGCCAGTATTGATGGGGCTCGACAGCCCCAGCATTTT. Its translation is CASIDGARQPQHF.

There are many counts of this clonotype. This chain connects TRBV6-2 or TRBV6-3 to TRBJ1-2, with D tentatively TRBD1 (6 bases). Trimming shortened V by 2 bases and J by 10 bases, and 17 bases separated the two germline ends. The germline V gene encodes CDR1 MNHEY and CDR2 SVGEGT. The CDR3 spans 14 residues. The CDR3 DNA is TGTGCCAGCAGTTACGAGTCAGGGGTCGACTTCTACACCTTC. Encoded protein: CASSYESGVDFYTF.

CDR3 region: CASSFNAGTTDTQYF. CDR3 in DNA: TGTGCCAGCAGCTTTAATGCAGGGACGACAGATACGCAGTATTTT. The chain is built from TRBV11-2 and TRBJ2-3; D is possibly TRBD1 or TRBD2 (5 bases each). Trimming stripped 3 bases from V and 3 bases from J, with 13 bases between. From germline, CDR1 is SGHAT and CDR2 FQNNGV. The CDR3 spans 15 residues. The variable domain in full, completed from reference TRBV11-2 and TRBJ2-3, reads EAGVAQSPRYKIIEKRQSVAFWCNPISGHATLYWYQQILGQGPKLLIQFQNNGVVDDSQLPKDRFSAERLKGVDSTLKIQPAKLEDSAVYLCASSFNAGTTDTQYFGPGTRLTVL.